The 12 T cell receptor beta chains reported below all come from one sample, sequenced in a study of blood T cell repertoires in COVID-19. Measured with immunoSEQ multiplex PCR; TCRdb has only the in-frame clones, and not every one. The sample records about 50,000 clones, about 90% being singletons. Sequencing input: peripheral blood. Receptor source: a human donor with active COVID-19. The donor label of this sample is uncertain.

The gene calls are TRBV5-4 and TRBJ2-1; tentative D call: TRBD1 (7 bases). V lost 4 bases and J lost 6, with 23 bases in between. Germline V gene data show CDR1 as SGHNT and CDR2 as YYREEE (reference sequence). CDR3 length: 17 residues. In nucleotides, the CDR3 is TGTGCCAGCAGCCAGAGAAACAGGGGAGGTTACGGCAATGAGCAGTTCTTC. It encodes CASSQRNRGGYGNEQFF.

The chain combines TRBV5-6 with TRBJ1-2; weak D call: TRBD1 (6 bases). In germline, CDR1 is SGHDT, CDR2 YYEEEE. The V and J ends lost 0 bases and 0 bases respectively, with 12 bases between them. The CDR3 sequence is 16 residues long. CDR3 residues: CASSLVRDTANYGYTF. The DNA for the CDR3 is TGTGCCAGCAGCTTGGTTCGGGACACAGCTAACTATGGCTACACCTTC.

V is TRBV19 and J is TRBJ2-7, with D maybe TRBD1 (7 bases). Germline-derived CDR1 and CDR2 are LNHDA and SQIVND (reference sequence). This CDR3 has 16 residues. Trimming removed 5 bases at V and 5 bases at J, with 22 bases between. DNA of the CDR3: TGTGCCAGTAGTTGGACAGGAGGGGGGCTTCTCGACGAGCAGTACTTC. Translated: CASSWTGGGLLDEQYF.

The DNA for the CDR3 is TGTGCCAGCAGTGAAAGTCGACAGGGCGAGGGTGAGCAGTTCTTC. Encoded protein: CASSESRQGEGEQFF. The chain uses TRBV6-1 and TRBJ2-1; TRBD1 aligns across 7 bases. Germline lookup yields CDR1 MNHNS and CDR2 SASEGT. V trimming: 2 bases; J trimming: 9 bases; junction bases outside the gene matches: 10. This CDR3 spans 15 amino acids.

The CDR3 nucleotides are TGTGCCAGTTCCCCGCTTGGGGTAGCGGGCACCGGGGAGCTGTTTTTT. Translation: CASSPLGVAGTGELFF. This chain joins TRBV19 and TRBJ2-2, with TRBD2 identical over 7 bases. The CDR3 extends over 16 amino acids. V shed 8 bases, J shed 4 bases, and the junction held 13 bases outside the gene matches. Germline loops: CDR1 LNHDA, CDR2 SQIVND (reference sequence).

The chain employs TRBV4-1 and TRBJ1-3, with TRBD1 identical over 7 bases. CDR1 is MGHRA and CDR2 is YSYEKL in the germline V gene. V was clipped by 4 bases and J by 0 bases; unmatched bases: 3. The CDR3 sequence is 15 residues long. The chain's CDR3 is CASSPGTASGNTIYF. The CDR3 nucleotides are TGCGCCAGCAGCCCCGGGACAGCCTCTGGAAACACCATATATTTT.

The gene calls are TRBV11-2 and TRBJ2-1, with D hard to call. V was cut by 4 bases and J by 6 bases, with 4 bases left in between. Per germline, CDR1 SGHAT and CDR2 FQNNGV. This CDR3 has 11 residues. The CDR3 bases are TGTGCCAGCAGCTACGGCAATGAGCAGTTCTTC. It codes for CASSYGNEQFF.

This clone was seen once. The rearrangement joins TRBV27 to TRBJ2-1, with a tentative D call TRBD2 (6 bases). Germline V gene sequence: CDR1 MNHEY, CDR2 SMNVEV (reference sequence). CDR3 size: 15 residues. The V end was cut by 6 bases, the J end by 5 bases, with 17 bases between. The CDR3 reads CASRTPGAGHNEQFF. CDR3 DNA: TGTGCCAGCAGGACCCCCGGGGCGGGACACAATGAGCAGTTCTTC.

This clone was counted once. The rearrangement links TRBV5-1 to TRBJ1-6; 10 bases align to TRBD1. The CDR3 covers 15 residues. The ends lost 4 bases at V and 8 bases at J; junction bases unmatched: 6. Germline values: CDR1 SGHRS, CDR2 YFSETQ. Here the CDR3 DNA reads TGCGCCAGCAGCGGGGGACAGGGGTTGGATTCACCCCTCCACTTT. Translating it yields CASSGGQGLDSPLHF.

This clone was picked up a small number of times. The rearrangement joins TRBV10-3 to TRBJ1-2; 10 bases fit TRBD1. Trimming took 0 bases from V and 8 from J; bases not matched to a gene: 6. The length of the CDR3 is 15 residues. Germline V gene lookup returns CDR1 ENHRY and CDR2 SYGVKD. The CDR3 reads CAISESGRDRGGYTF. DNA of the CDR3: TGTGCCATCAGTGAGTCAGGGAGGGACAGGGGCGGCTACACCTTC.

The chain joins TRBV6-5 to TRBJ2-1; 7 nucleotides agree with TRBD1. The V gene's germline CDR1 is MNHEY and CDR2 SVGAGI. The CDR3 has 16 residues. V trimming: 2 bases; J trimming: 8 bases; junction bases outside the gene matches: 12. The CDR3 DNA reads TGTGCCAGCAGTTACGCCCGGGACAGTGAATTGGATGAGCAGTTCTTC. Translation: CASSYARDSELDEQFF.

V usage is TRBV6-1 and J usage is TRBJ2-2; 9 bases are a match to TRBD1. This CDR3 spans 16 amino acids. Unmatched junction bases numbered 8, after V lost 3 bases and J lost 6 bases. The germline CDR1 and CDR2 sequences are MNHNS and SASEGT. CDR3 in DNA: TGTGCCAGCAGTGATGTCGGGACAGGGCCTTCCGGGGAGCTGTTTTTT. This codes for CASSDVGTGPSGELFF.